The present T cell receptor (beta chain) was sequenced within a study of Graves' ophthalmopathy and Graves' hyperthyroidism. This CDR3 has 15 amino acids. CDR1 LNHDA and CDR2 SQIVND come from the germline V gene (reference sequence). V gave up 3 bases and J gave up 2 bases; unmatched junction bases: 1. This clonotype was counted at least ten times. RNA transcripts were the source from which TCR beta CDR3 regions were amplified. First-round RT-PCR with HTBI primers preceded a second-round multiplex PCR. Via MiXCR, TCRdb re-called the multiplex PCR reads, giving one row per CDR3 protein. Seen here are over 650,000 distinct CDR3 sequences, over 40% observed once, and the top ten hold more than 2.5%.

This receptor was identified in an adult man with Graves' ophthalmopathy. The chain joins TRBV19 to TRBJ1-2; 12 bases are shared with TRBD1. Sequenced sample: peripheral blood. The CDR3 is CASSMGQGANYGYTF. CDR3 sequence (DNA): TGTGCCAGTAGTATGGGACAGGGGGCGAACTATGGCTACACCTTC.